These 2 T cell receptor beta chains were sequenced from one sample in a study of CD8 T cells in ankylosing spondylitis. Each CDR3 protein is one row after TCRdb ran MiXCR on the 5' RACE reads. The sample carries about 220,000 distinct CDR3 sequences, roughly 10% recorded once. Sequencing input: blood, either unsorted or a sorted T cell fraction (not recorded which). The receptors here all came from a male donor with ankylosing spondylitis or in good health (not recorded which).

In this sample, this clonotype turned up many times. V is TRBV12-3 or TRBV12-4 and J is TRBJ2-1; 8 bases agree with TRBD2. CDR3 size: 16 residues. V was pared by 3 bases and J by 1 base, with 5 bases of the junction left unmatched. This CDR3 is CASSLGGLGSYNEQFF. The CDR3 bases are TGTGCCAGCAGTTTGGGGGGACTAGGTTCCTACAATGAGCAGTTCTTC.

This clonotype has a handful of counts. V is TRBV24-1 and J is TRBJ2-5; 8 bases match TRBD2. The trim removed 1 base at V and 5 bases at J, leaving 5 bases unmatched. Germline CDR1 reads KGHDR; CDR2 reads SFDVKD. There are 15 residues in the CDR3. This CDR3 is CATSDLRGGTETQYF. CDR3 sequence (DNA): TGTGCCACCAGTGATTTACGGGGGGGTACCGAGACCCAGTACTTC.